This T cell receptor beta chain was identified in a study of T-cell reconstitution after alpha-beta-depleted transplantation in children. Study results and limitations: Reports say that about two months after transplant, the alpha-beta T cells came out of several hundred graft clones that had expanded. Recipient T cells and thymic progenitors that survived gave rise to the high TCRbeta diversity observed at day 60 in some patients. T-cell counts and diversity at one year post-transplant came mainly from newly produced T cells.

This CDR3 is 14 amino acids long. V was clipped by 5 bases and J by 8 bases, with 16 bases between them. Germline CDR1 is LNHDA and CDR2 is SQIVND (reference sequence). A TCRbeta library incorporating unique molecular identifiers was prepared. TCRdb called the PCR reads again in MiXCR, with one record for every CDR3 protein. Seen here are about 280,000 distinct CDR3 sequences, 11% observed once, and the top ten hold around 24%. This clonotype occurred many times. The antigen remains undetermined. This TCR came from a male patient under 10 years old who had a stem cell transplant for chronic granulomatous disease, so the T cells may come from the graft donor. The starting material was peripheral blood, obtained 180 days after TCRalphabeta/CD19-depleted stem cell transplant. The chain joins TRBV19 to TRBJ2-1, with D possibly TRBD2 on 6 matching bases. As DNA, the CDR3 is TGTGCCAGTAGTGCGGGGATTTACCAATATGAGCAGTTCTTC. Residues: CASSAGIYQYEQFF.